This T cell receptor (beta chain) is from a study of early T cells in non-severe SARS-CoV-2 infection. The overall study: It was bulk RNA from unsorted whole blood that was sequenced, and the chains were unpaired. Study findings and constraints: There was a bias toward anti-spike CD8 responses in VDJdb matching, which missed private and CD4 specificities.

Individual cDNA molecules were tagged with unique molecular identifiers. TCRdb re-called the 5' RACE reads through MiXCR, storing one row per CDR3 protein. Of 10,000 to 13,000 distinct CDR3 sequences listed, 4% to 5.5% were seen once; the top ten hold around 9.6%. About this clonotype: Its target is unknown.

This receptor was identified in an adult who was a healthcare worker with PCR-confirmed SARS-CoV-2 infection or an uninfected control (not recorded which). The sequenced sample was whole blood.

This CDR3 is CSVQLQGGYNEQFF. The CDR3, as DNA: TGCAGCGTTCAGTTGCAGGGGGGTTACAATGAGCAGTTCTTC. This chain connects TRBV29-1 to TRBJ2-1; a weak D match, TRBD1 (7 bases). The V end lost 5 bases, the J end lost 4 bases, and 15 bases lay between the germline ends. CDR3 size: 14 residues. Germline CDR1 SQVTM, CDR2 ANQGSEA.